This entry features one T cell receptor beta chain sequence. What it binds is unknown. The data originate from a study of OX40 agonist ivuxolimab in advanced cancers. Study overall: Patient treatment consisted of intravenous ivuxolimab administration every 2 weeks at 0.01 to 10 mg/kg.

This table comes from immunoSEQ multiplex PCR, and its TCRdb copy is limited to in-frame clones, with some not included. This table has some 50,000 clones, 60% to 80% appearing once. The study, taken as a whole, reports: The mean number of expanded clones was higher in CD8+ T cells than in CD4+.

The sample was CD4+ or CD8+ T cells sorted from blood, taken in a trial of the OX40 agonist ivuxolimab. The receptor was isolated from an adult with an advanced solid tumor such as melanoma, head and neck, liver or kidney cancer.

CDR3 in amino acids: CASSTSGTALNQPQHF. The CDR3 DNA reads as TGTGCCAGCAGCACCAGTGGGACAGCGCTTAATCAGCCCCAGCATTTT. The chain joins TRBV7-2 to TRBJ1-5; 7 bases fit TRBD1. Germline V gene sequence: CDR1 SGHTA, CDR2 FQGNSA. With V trimmed by 5 bases and J by 4 bases, 11 bases remained unmatched. CDR3 size: 16 residues.